This T cell receptor beta chain was recovered during a study of glioma-infiltrating T cells. Findings and limits, study-wide: Gliomas, especially low-grade, showed above-expected tissue-blood divergence; non-neoplastic patients showed below. Very few CDR3 sequences were shared between tissue and blood.

Amplification of TCR alpha and beta CDR3 regions from RNA used iRepertoire nested multiplex PCR. For one-step reverse transcription and amplification, about 85-400 ng of tissue mRNA or PBMC total RNA was used. One entry per CDR3 protein results from TCRdb running MiXCR on the multiplex PCR reads. Counted here are 100,000 to 150,000 distinct CDR3 sequences, less than 30% occurring once; the ten biggest clones make up roughly 15%. V shed 5 bases and J shed 2 bases, with 12 bases lying between them. CDR1 is KGHDR and CDR2 is SFDVKD in the germline V gene. The CDR3 runs 14 residues. Many counts were recorded for this clonotype. Its antigen is currently unknown.

The sequenced material came from glioma tissue, nonneoplastic brain tissue, or PBMCs (not recorded which). This TCR derives from a human donor with low-grade glioma or glioblastoma, undergoing nonglioma brain surgery, or in good health (not recorded which). The chain employs TRBV24-1 and TRBJ2-7; D remains ambiguous. CDR3 in DNA: TGTGCCACCAGTGTCCCAGGCATCCCCTACGAGCAGTACTTC. It translates to CATSVPGIPYEQYF.